A single T cell receptor beta chain is shown here with its context. What it binds is not known. This record belongs to a study of T cell repertoires in cytomegalovirus infection. CDR1 is SGHRS and CDR2 is YFSETQ in the germline V gene. With 4 bases clipped from V and 1 base from J, the junction kept 6 bases outside the gene matches. The CDR3 covers 15 residues. TCRdb passed the reads through MiXCR, listing each CDR3 protein once. The table shows some 590,000 distinct CDR3 sequences, with roughly 42% occurring only once. The chain has TRBV5-1 and TRBJ1-1; TRBD1 matches 8 bases. The receptor was isolated from a human donor in good health (CMV status not recorded). Some clones in this sample may be carry-over from other donors' samples. Sequenced here: cultured PBMCs, sampled from culture after CMV antigen stimulation. The CDR3, as DNA: TGCGCCAGCAGCCCCCCAGGGGGCGGGAACACTGAAGCTTTCTTT. This encodes CASSPPGGGNTEAFF.